Presented here are 28 T cell receptor beta chains from one specimen sequenced in a study of T cells expressing NK-cell markers. After re-calling the 5' RACE reads, TCRdb lists one entry per CDR3 protein, DNA absent. The sample yields about 550,000 distinct CDR3 sequences, of which the top ten take up approximately 4%. The sequencing input was blood T cells: a sorted CD56 or NKG2C T cell subset, CD4+ or CD8+ T cells, or bulk PBMC T cells (not recorded which). All receptors derive from a man between 18 and 35 years old in good health.

The J gene is TRBJ1-2, the V gene TRBV20-1; there is no DNA to check the TCRdb D call of TRBD1. CDR3 length equals 16 residues. In germline, CDR1 is DFQATT, CDR2 SNEGSKA (reference sequence). The CDR3 reads CSARVALTGANYGYTF.

The chain has TRBV29-1 and TRBJ2-1; as DNA is missing, the TRBD1 call by TCRdb cannot be tested. CDR3 length: 14 amino acids. The germline V gene has CDR1 SQVTM and CDR2 ANQGSEA. CDR3 in amino acids: CSDGLGTGGNEQFF.

V and J are TRBV12-3 or TRBV12-4 and TRBJ2-1; the D gene TCRdb calls, TRBD2, cannot be checked with no DNA. The CDR3 contains 16 residues. This CDR3 reads CASIGPGGPGWNEQFF.

This rearrangement joins TRBV5-1 to TRBJ2-1; TCRdb reports TRBD1, a call that lacks DNA to check it against. The CDR3 sequence is 16 residues long. Germline V lookup: CDR1 SGHRS, CDR2 YFSETQ. The CDR3 loop reads CASTPGASSSYNEQFF.

This chain uses TRBV6-1 with TRBJ1-2. The CDR3 is 14 amino acids. Germline V gene lookup returns CDR1 MNHNS and CDR2 SASEGT. CDR3 amino acids: CASMSAVSNYGYTF.

The rearrangement links TRBV4-1 to TRBJ1-6. Germline V gene data show CDR1 as MGHRA and CDR2 as YSYEKL. CDR3 length: 13 amino acids. Here the CDR3 reads CASSQDVRSPLHF.

This CDR3 reads CATSDPQGGPLNNEQFF. This rearrangement joins TRBV24-1 to TRBJ2-1; the D call from TCRdb, TRBD2, cannot be confirmed without DNA. This CDR3 spans 17 amino acids. Germline V lookup: CDR1 KGHDR, CDR2 SFDVKD.

The chain uses TRBV4-2 and TRBJ2-5; as DNA is missing, the TRBD2 call by TCRdb cannot be tested. The CDR3 extends over 15 amino acids. CDR1 and CDR2 (germline): LGHNA, YNFKEQ. The CDR3 protein is CASSQWAGKQETQYF.

The chain carries TRBV6-1 and TRBJ2-5; TCRdb picks TRBD1, but there is no DNA to check that call. CDR3 length equals 15 residues. Looked up from germline, CDR1 is MNHNS and CDR2 is SASEGT. The CDR3 protein is CASRGRGRYGETQYF.

The genes are TRBV5-1 and TRBJ2-5; without DNA, the TCRdb call of TRBD1 cannot be checked. Germline V CDR1 and CDR2: SGHRS, YFSETQ. The CDR3 runs to 16 residues. CDR3 loop: CASSPQGQYYDETQYF. The variable domain in full, with the rest retrieved from reference TRBV5-1 and TRBJ2-5, is KAGVTQTPRYLIKTRGQQVTLSCSPISGHRSVSWYQQTPGQGLQFLFEYFSETQRNKGNFPGRFSGRQFSNSRSEMNVSTLELGDSALYLCASSPQGQYYDETQYFGPGTRLLVL.

This chain joins TRBV29-1 and TRBJ2-3; TCRdb indicates TRBD2, and absent DNA this call remains unverified. The CDR3 sequence is 14 residues long. CDR1 is SQVTM, CDR2 ANQGSEA, per germline. The CDR3 protein is CSVGTRPSTDTQYF.

The V and J genes are TRBV12-3 or TRBV12-4 and TRBJ2-3; the TCRdb call, TRBD1, lacks DNA for checking. This CDR3 is 16 amino acids long. The CDR3 is CASRQLRDRNTDTQYF.

This chain uses TRBV20-1 with TRBJ1-5. The CDR3 has 14 amino acids. Germline loops: CDR1 DFQATT, CDR2 SNEGSKA (reference sequence). The CDR3 loop reads CSAPRDYSNQPQHF.

The J gene is TRBJ2-3, the V gene TRBV12-3 or TRBV12-4; TCRdb's D call of TRBD1 is untestable without DNA. This CDR3 comprises 14 residues. CDR3 amino acids: CASSPRGLSDTQYF.

The rearrangement joins TRBV5-1 to TRBJ2-1. Germline lookup yields CDR1 SGHRS and CDR2 YFSETQ. This CDR3 comprises 17 residues. CDR3 sequence reads: CASSLEGFGITYNEQFF.

The genes are TRBV12-3 or TRBV12-4 and TRBJ2-5. CDR3 size: 13 residues. This CDR3 is CASSLSGIETQYF.

The chain is built from TRBV6-2 or TRBV6-3 and TRBJ2-5; the TRBD2 assignment by TCRdb is unverifiable without DNA. This CDR3 has 11 residues. From germline, CDR1 is MNHEY and CDR2 SVGEGT. The CDR3 sequence: CASTDWEDFSF.

This chain joins TRBV7-9 and TRBJ2-1; TCRdb returns TRBD2, unconfirmable since there is no DNA. CDR1 SEHNR and CDR2 FQNEAQ come from the germline V gene (reference sequence). There are 15 residues in the CDR3. CDR3 residues: CASSHTSGRAGEQFF.

This rearrangement joins TRBV12-3 or TRBV12-4 to TRBJ2-2. The CDR3 runs to 13 residues. The CDR3 loop reads CASSRLNTGELFF.

J is TRBJ2-1 and V is TRBV7-6; TCRdb proposes TRBD2, but this gene call is untestable without DNA. Per the germline V gene, CDR1 is SGHVS and CDR2 is FNYEAQ. The CDR3 consists of 19 residues. The CDR3: CASSLGGRTSGSNYNEQFF. Full variable domain (missing parts from reference TRBV7-6 and TRBJ2-1): GAGVSQSPRYKVTKRGQDVALRCDPISGHVSLYWYRQALGQGPEFLTYFNYEAQQDKSGLPNDRFSAERPEGSISTLTIQRTEQRDSAMYRCASSLGGRTSGSNYNEQFFGPGTRLTVL.

The chain recombines TRBV24-1 with TRBJ1-4. CDR3 length: 13 amino acids. Germline values: CDR1 KGHDR, CDR2 SFDVKD. CDR3 residues: CATSEATNEKLFF.

This rearrangement joins TRBV6-1 to TRBJ2-2; TCRdb's assignment of TRBD1 cannot be checked, as there is no DNA. The CDR3 has 15 amino acids. Germline V gene lookup returns CDR1 MNHNS and CDR2 SASEGT. The CDR3 is CASRRPQVNTGELFF.

The CDR3 loop reads CASSVSGRAFTGELFF. The chain employs TRBV9 and TRBJ2-2; TCRdb indicates TRBD2, and absent DNA this call remains unverified. The CDR3 extends over 16 amino acids. Germline V gene sequence: CDR1 SGDLS, CDR2 YYNGEE. The variable domain in full, with the rest retrieved from reference TRBV9 and TRBJ2-2, is DSGVTQTPKHLITATGQRVTLRCSPRSGDLSVYWYQQSLDQGLQFLIQYYNGEERAKGNILERFSAQQFPDLHSELNLSSLELGDSALYFCASSVSGRAFTGELFFGEGSRLTVL.

V gene TRBV20-1 combines with J gene TRBJ1-4; without DNA, the TCRdb call of TRBD1 cannot be checked. Germline V CDR1 and CDR2: DFQATT, SNEGSKA (reference sequence). The CDR3 contains 11 residues. The CDR3 sequence is CSAGTPEKLFF.

V gene TRBV5-5 combines with J gene TRBJ1-1. CDR3 length: 15 residues. Per the germline V gene, CDR1 is SGHKS and CDR2 is YYEKEE (reference sequence). The CDR3 loop reads CASSDTTNMNTEAFF.

The genes are TRBV24-1 and TRBJ2-2; TCRdb's D call of TRBD2 is untestable without DNA. The CDR3 is 20 residues long. CDR1 KGHDR and CDR2 SFDVKD come from the germline V gene. The CDR3 spells CATSDPAGTSGERDTGELFF.

The CDR3 region is CSASPSGRRKTQYF. The V gene is TRBV20-1, the J gene TRBJ2-5; TCRdb reports TRBD2, a call that lacks DNA to check it against. Per germline, CDR1 DFQATT and CDR2 SNEGSKA (reference sequence). CDR3 length: 14 residues.

The CDR3 here is CASSQGQGIRELFF. V gene TRBV5-4 combines with J gene TRBJ2-2; the D call from TCRdb, TRBD1, cannot be confirmed without DNA. This CDR3 is built from 14 residues. CDR1 and CDR2 from the germline V gene are SGHNT and YYREEE (reference sequence).